This T cell receptor (beta chain) was documented in a study of cytomegalovirus exposure and HLA in healthy donors. The PCR made use of 60 Vbeta and 13 Jbeta primers. TCRdb's table, derived via immunoSEQ multiplex PCR, lists solely in-frame clones and lacks some. The sample includes under 200,000 clones, about 71% of them seen just once. This CDR3 has 14 amino acids. Trimming took 5 bases from V and 2 from J; bases not matched to a gene: 2. Germline-derived CDR1 and CDR2 are MDHEN and SYDVKM. Sequenced: PBMCs. V is TRBV28 and J is TRBJ2-1, with 8 nucleotides matching TRBD2. This clonotype was obtained from a woman in her 40s in good health and CMV-seropositive. DNA for the CDR3: TGTGCCAGCAGTAGCGGGGGAACCTACAATGAGCAGTTCTTC. Protein: CASSSGGTYNEQFF.